This entry describes one TCR beta chain. The antigen it recognizes is unknown. No much larger clonotype is one base removed from it; base qualities were not supplied. This sample was included in a study of identical twins (dated by TCRdb to about 2016). Turning to the overall study: To test whether fetal clonotypes persist, this study deep-sequenced TCR alpha and beta repertoires from monozygotic twins, from unrelated adults of various ages, and from cord blood. Replicate twin experiments were performed at different times using different library preparation protocols to rule out contamination. Broader findings and caveats from the paper: Fewer insertions were carried by abundant cord blood beta clonotypes; a weaker similar trend was observed in young adult naive repertoires, while no such trend was observed in memory repertoires. Excess twin sharing in beta out-of-frame sequences was weaker because fewer shared sequences lowered the signal-to-noise ratio. Because the same donors could not be followed over many years, the conclusions depended on cross-sectional statistical analysis. Invariant T cells such as MAIT and iNKT could partly confound zero-insertion analyses, although diverse VJ usage argued against such confounding for most clonotypes. Out-of-frame TCR alpha sequences shared between twins showed an excess of low generation-probability sequences compared with coincidental sharing between unrelated individuals. Out-of-frame TCR alpha sharing in monozygotic twins was systematically underestimated by recombination models, whereas sharing between unrelated individuals was in agreement with the recombination models.

The library was generated by 5' RACE. Instrument used: Illumina HiSeq 2000. A universal primer binding site was introduced by template switching, and a unique molecular identifier was present in the final cDNA, enabling accurate counting of TCR cDNA molecules. First-strand cDNA for TCR alpha and beta chains was synthesized from specific primers in the conserved constant-segment region. To control for contamination, every cDNA library was double barcoded, receiving both a SMART-Mk sample barcode and Illumina barcodes. TruSeq adapter sequences and Illumina sample barcodes were added in two successive PCR steps. The TCR alpha and beta cDNA libraries were sequenced on the Illumina HiSeq platform using custom primers. As for the authors' bioinformatics: Unique molecular identifiers were extracted from raw reads with MiGEC, and CDR3 positions were determined with MiXCR. Recombination models were inferred per individual with the repgenHMM and IGoR tools using an EM algorithm. Shared clonotypes were analyzed with the tcR package in R, and sharing was normalized by the product of cloneset sizes. To study raw recombination free of thymic and clonal selection effects, out-of-frame nonproductive sequences were analyzed. TCRdb reworked the public reads: Q25 trimming with fastp, MiXCR clone assembly, productive beta chains retained. Here each entry gathers all rows of one CDR3 protein and keeps the most common genes and DNA. TCRdb, not the authors, supplied the V and J calls. The sample has 550,000 to 700,000 distinct CDR3 sequences on record, 7.5% to 10% of them singletons. The top ten constitute roughly 3% of the sample.

CDR3 length: 17 amino acids, cysteine to phenylalanine. Of all the DNA, just the CDR3 is kept, 51 bases in frame from base 1. From the germline V gene (reference sequence), CDR1 is SEHNR and CDR2 is FQNEAQ. The germline V end is reduced by 3 bases and the J end by 1 base; junction bases left unmatched: 9. Only healthy Caucasian donors were included. The twin cohort comprised three pairs of female monozygotic twins, all aged about 18 to 30 years. The RNA used for TCR libraries was isolated from peripheral blood mononuclear cells. These sequences were also reported in another study, on yellow fever vaccine responses in identical twins. Per the second study: The authors reported that the T cell response to vaccination in identical twins appeared partly convergent and partly personalized. Focusing on identical twins, the study followed the T cell clones that responded to the vaccine, and did so with precision.

Here the chain combines TRBV7-9 and TRBJ1-3; 7 nucleotides in the junction match TRBD1. What was sequenced was PBMCs. The source is a woman younger than 30 in good health. The CDR3 region has the sequence CASSFPQGGISGNTIYF. The DNA sequence follows: TGTGCCAGCAGCTTCCCCCAAGGGGGCATATCTGGAAACACCATATATTTT.